The next 29 T cell receptor beta chains were all read from a single sample in a study of neurological immune-mediated disorders. A single record per CDR3 protein comes from TCRdb applying MiXCR to the 5' RACE reads. Of around 69,000 distinct CDR3 sequences listed, nearly 3.5% are singletons. The sequenced sample was PBMCs. All receptors derive from a man aged 35 to 55 with multiple sclerosis.

This clonotype was recorded many times. The V gene is TRBV7-7, the J gene TRBJ2-2, with TRBD2 as a possible D gene (5 bases). CDR1 and CDR2 from the germline V gene are SSHAT and FNYEAQ (reference sequence). V was pared by 4 bases and J by 6 bases, with 12 bases between. The CDR3 runs to 14 residues. For the CDR3, the DNA is TGTGCCAGCAGCTCGACGGGAATGTCCGGGGAGCTGTTTTTT. It translates to CASSSTGMSGELFF. Full variable domain (outside the CDR3, taken from reference TRBV7-7 and TRBJ2-2): GAGVSQSPRYKVTKRGQDVTLRCDPISSHATLYWYQQALGQGPEFLTYFNYEAQPDKSGLPSDRFSAERPEGSISTLTIQRTEQRDSAMYRCASSSTGMSGELFFGEGSRLTVL.

This clonotype was recorded many times. The V gene is TRBV5-1, the J gene TRBJ2-1, with D possibly being TRBD1 or TRBD2 (5 bases each). The CDR3 runs to 15 residues. The ends were cut back, 4 bases at V and 10 bases at J, with 21 bases in the middle. Germline-derived CDR1 and CDR2 are SGHRS and YFSETQ. CDR3 in amino acids: CASSPTGTTQGEQFF. In nucleotides, the CDR3 is TGCGCCAGCAGCCCGACCGGGACCACCCAAGGCGAGCAGTTCTTC.

This clonotype was seen repeatedly, ten times or more. The rearrangement links TRBV20-1 to TRBJ2-5; 13 bases align to TRBD2. Germline V gene lookup returns CDR1 DFQATT and CDR2 SNEGSKA (reference sequence). This CDR3 region has 15 residues. V gave up 1 base and J gave up 4 bases; unmatched junction bases: 3. This CDR3 reads CSARGWTSGRETQYF. The CDR3 nucleotides are TGCAGTGCTAGAGGATGGACTAGCGGGAGAGAGACCCAGTACTTC.

This clonotype was seen ten or more times. The gene calls are TRBV7-8 and TRBJ1-1, with D maybe TRBD1 (5 bases). The CDR3 length is 15 residues. V was clipped by 5 bases and J by 5 bases, with 18 bases between them. CDR1 is SGHVS and CDR2 is FQNEAQ in the germline V gene. The CDR3: CASSLNLGRETEAFF. The CDR3, as DNA: TGTGCCAGCAGCCTCAATTTGGGGCGGGAAACTGAAGCTTTCTTT.

This clonotype has at least ten counts. The V and J genes are TRBV12-3 or TRBV12-4 and TRBJ2-7; TRBD2 aligns across 12 bases. With 6 bases clipped from V and 0 bases from J, the junction kept 3 bases outside the gene matches. The CDR3 totals 15 residues. The CDR3 reads CASSLGLAGSYEQYF. CDR3 nucleotide sequence: TGTGCCAGCAGCTTGGGACTAGCGGGCTCCTACGAGCAGTACTTC.

This clonotype came up many times. The chain links TRBV4-1 to TRBJ1-5; 9 positions match TRBD1. Per the germline V gene, CDR1 is MGHRA and CDR2 is YSYEKL. The ends lost 1 base at V and 6 bases at J; junction bases unmatched: 4. The CDR3 runs 15 residues. The CDR3 loop is CASSQVQGAGQPQHF. DNA of the CDR3: TGCGCCAGCAGCCAAGTACAGGGGGCTGGTCAGCCCCAGCATTTT.

On this clonotype: A read error may produce the germline difference seen at one junction end. The DNA of the CDR3 is TGTGCCAGCAGCCACAGTAGCAATAAGACCCAGAATTTT. Translated, it gives CASSHSSNKTQNF. V usage is TRBV9 and J usage is TRBJ1-5; no firm D call. This CDR3 comprises 13 residues. CDR1 and CDR2 (germline): SGDLS, YYNGEE.

This clonotype has ten or more counts. The chain joins TRBV27 to TRBJ2-5; weak D call: TRBD2 (6 bases). V dropped 1 base and J dropped 2 bases, with 11 bases sitting between them. Germline V CDR1 and CDR2: MNHEY, SMNVEV (reference sequence). CDR3 length: 15 residues. CDR3 protein: CASSLFRAGQETQYF. CDR3 DNA: TGTGCCAGCAGTTTATTCCGAGCGGGTCAAGAGACCCAGTACTTC.

This clonotype came up many times. The CDR3 spells CASSLDGTGGQPQHF. The DNA of the CDR3 is TGCGCCAGCAGCTTGGATGGGACAGGGGGCCAGCCCCAGCATTTT. The gene calls are TRBV5-1 and TRBJ1-5, with 12 bases that match TRBD1. This CDR3 is 15 amino acids long. Per germline, CDR1 SGHRS and CDR2 YFSETQ. V dropped 0 bases and J dropped 7; count of bases not matched to a gene: 2.

The chain carries TRBV6-6 and TRBJ1-3; the D gene is possibly TRBD1 (5 bases). Germline CDR1 is MNHNY and CDR2 is SVGAGI (reference sequence). Trimming removed 6 bases from V and 0 bases from J, with 18 bases in between. CDR3 size: 17 residues. The CDR3: CASSRGAGRNSGNTIYF. In DNA, the CDR3 is TGTGCCAGCAGCCGAGGGGCGGGTCGGAACTCTGGAAACACCATATATTTT.

This clonotype was seen many times. The chain couples TRBV12-3 or TRBV12-4 to TRBJ2-7, with 8 bases lining up with TRBD2. V shed 5 bases, J shed 0 bases, and the junction held 12 bases outside the gene matches. This CDR3 has 17 residues. CDR3 residues: CASSPGGGRLHSYEQYF. CDR3 coding DNA: TGTGCCAGCAGTCCCGGCGGCGGGAGGTTACACTCCTACGAGCAGTACTTC.

Worth noting for this clonotype: A much larger clone sits a single nucleotide away, making a read error possible. This rearrangement joins TRBV5-1 to TRBJ2-4; tentative D call: TRBD2 (6 bases). V gave up 4 bases and J gave up 10 bases, with 24 bases separating them. Per germline, CDR1 SGHRS and CDR2 YFSETQ. The CDR3 length is 16 residues. The CDR3 nucleotides are TGCGCCAGCAGCCCAATCCCGGGACTGACGAGGAAAATTCAGTACTTC. Translation gives CASSPIPGLTRKIQYF.

This clonotype was observed at least ten times. The chain uses TRBV20-1 and TRBJ2-5; 9 nucleotides agree with TRBD2. Germline V CDR1 and CDR2: DFQATT, SNEGSKA (reference sequence). V lost 5 bases and J lost 4; bases outside the gene matches: 11. The length of the CDR3 is 15 residues. As DNA, the CDR3 is TGCAGTGCTCCTCAGGGCGGGGGGGCGAGAGAGACCCAGTACTTC. Its protein is CSAPQGGGARETQYF.

About this clonotype itself: One base away lies a much larger clone, so this may be a sequencing read error. This chain links TRBV20-1 with TRBJ2-5, with 7 positions matching TRBD1. This CDR3 region has 13 residues. The germline V gene encodes CDR1 DFQATT and CDR2 SNEGSKA (reference sequence). V lost 7 bases to trimming and J lost 0 bases; unmatched junction nucleotides: 5. CDR3 protein: CSDRDSHQETQYF. The CDR3 DNA reads as TGCAGTGACAGGGACAGCCACCAAGAGACCCAGTACTTC.

This clonotype was recorded a few times. This chain uses TRBV5-1 with TRBJ2-5; 9 nucleotides agree with TRBD2. Trimming cost V 4 bases and J 3 bases; bases outside gene matches: 10. The CDR3 totals 16 residues. Germline V lookup: CDR1 SGHRS, CDR2 YFSETQ. CDR3 sequence reads: CASSPGLVAGEETQYF. The CDR3 region has the DNA TGCGCCAGCAGCCCGGGTTTGGTAGCGGGAGAAGAGACCCAGTACTTC. The variable domain in full, completed from reference TRBV5-1 and TRBJ2-5, reads KAGVTQTPRYLIKTRGQQVTLSCSPISGHRSVSWYQQTPGQGLQFLFEYFSETQRNKGNFPGRFSGRQFSNSRSEMNVSTLELGDSALYLCASSPGLVAGEETQYFGPGTRLLVL.

This clonotype was counted ten times or more. This chain connects TRBV3-1 to TRBJ2-7; 8 bases map to TRBD2. Unmatched junction bases numbered 5, after V lost 5 bases and J lost 2 bases. The CDR3 covers 14 residues. CDR1 LGHDT and CDR2 YNNKEL come from the germline V gene (reference sequence). This CDR3 is CASSAGLGTYEQYF. In DNA, the CDR3 is TGTGCCAGCAGCGCGGGACTAGGGACCTACGAGCAGTACTTC.

In this sample, this clonotype turned up many times. The CDR3 reads CATSDGTPGTSGVTDTQYF. DNA of the CDR3: TGTGCCACCAGTGACGGAACCCCTGGGACTAGCGGGGTGACAGATACGCAGTATTTT. V is TRBV24-1 and J is TRBJ2-3; 13 positions match TRBD2. After removal of 4 bases from V and 3 bases from J, the junction contained 12 bases not matched to a gene. Looked up from germline, CDR1 is KGHDR and CDR2 is SFDVKD. The CDR3 is 19 amino acids.

Many counts were recorded for this clonotype. The DNA of the CDR3 is TGTGCCAGCAGCCATAAGGGGGCTCAAGACACTGAAGCTTTCTTT. Translating it yields CASSHKGAQDTEAFF. The chain links TRBV3-1 to TRBJ1-1; 7 bases are a match to TRBD1. The CDR3 sequence is 15 residues long. Trimming removed 3 bases from V and 3 bases from J; junction bases left unmatched: 7. Germline assignment: CDR1 LGHDT and CDR2 YNNKEL (reference sequence).

V usage is TRBV7-8 and J usage is TRBJ2-5; TRBD1 might be the D (6 bases). V lost 5 bases, J lost 11 bases, and 30 bases lay in between. The germline V gene has CDR1 SGHVS and CDR2 FQNEAQ. CDR3 length: 17 amino acids. As DNA, the CDR3 is TGTGCCAGCAGCCCAGGCGGGTACAGGGACAATCGGGACACACAGTACTTC. It yields the protein CASSPGGYRDNRDTQYF. Using reference TRBV7-8 and TRBJ2-5 for the parts outside the CDR3, the full variable domain is GAGVSQSPRYKVAKRGQDVALRCDPISGHVSLFWYQQALGQGPEFLTYFQNEAQLDKSGLPSDRFFAERPEGSVSTLKIQRTQQEDSAVYLCASSPGGYRDNRDTQYFGPGTRLLVL.

The chain has TRBV12-3 or TRBV12-4 and TRBJ1-2; the D gene is possibly TRBD1 (5 bases). The ends were cut back, 3 bases at V and 2 bases at J, with 10 bases in the middle. The CDR3 has 14 amino acids. For the CDR3, the DNA is TGTGCCAGCAGTTTCGAGGGGCTGAACTATGGCTACACCTTC. Translating gives CASSFEGLNYGYTF.

This clonotype was observed at least ten times. The rearrangement uses TRBV6-1 and TRBJ1-6; D gene ambiguous. The V gene's germline CDR1 is MNHNS and CDR2 SASEGT. V was clipped by 5 bases and J by 7 bases, with 9 bases between them. This CDR3 spans 13 amino acids. CDR3 in amino acids: CASSQVGNSPLHF. CDR3 in DNA: TGTGCCAGCAGTCAGGTGGGGAATTCACCCCTCCACTTT.

Notes on this clonotype: A read error may explain this, as a much larger clone is one base away. CDR3 protein: CASSLSGHQHQHF. In nucleotides, the CDR3 is TGTGCCAGCAGTTTATCAGGGCATCAGCACCAGCATTTT. V is TRBV12-3 or TRBV12-4 and J is TRBJ1-5; D might be TRBD1 (5 bases). CDR3 length: 13 residues.

The table lists this clonotype with many counts. The chain couples TRBV24-1 to TRBJ2-3; possibly TRBD1 or TRBD2 for D (5 bases each). Deletions cut 8 bases from V and 6 bases from J, with 20 bases between. Germline-derived CDR1 and CDR2 are KGHDR and SFDVKD. This CDR3 has 15 residues. CDR3 sequence (DNA): TGTGCCACCACCGGGGACCCGGCGCGTGGGGATACGCAGTATTTT. It is translated as CATTGDPARGDTQYF.

There are many counts of this clonotype. The chain combines TRBV10-3 with TRBJ1-1; D unclear. Trimming removed 8 bases at V and 6 bases at J, with 10 bases between. The CDR3 covers 11 residues. Germline V gene lookup returns CDR1 ENHRY and CDR2 SYGVKD. CDR3 amino acids: CAIGEGSEAFF. The CDR3 DNA reads as TGTGCCATCGGGGAGGGATCTGAAGCTTTCTTT.

This clonotype was seen repeatedly, ten times or more. The rearrangement links TRBV5-1 to TRBJ1-1; D is possibly TRBD1 (5 bases). V was shortened by 2 bases and J by 1 base, with 9 bases between the two germline ends. The CDR3 has 14 residues. Looked up from germline, CDR1 is SGHRS and CDR2 is YFSETQ. The CDR3 spells CASSFRAGNTEAFF. The CDR3, as DNA: TGCGCCAGCAGCTTCAGGGCGGGGAACACTGAAGCTTTCTTT.

This clonotype was seen many times. The V gene is TRBV5-6, the J gene TRBJ1-5, with TRBD1 identical over 7 bases. V lost 4 bases to trimming and J lost 3 bases; unmatched junction nucleotides: 4. The CDR3 has 14 residues. The germline CDR1 and CDR2 sequences are SGHDT and YYEEEE. CDR3 DNA: TGTGCCAGCAGCAGAACAGGGGACAATCAGCCCCAGCATTTT. It codes for CASSRTGDNQPQHF. The full variable domain, in which reference TRBV5-6 and TRBJ1-5 provide the parts outside the CDR3, is DAGVTQSPTHLIKTRGQQVTLRCSPKSGHDTVSWYQQALGQGPQFIFQYYEEEERQRGNFPDRFSGHQFPNYSSELNVNALLLGDSALYLCASSRTGDNQPQHFGDGTRLSIL.

This clonotype was recorded at least ten times. This sequence joins TRBV7-9 and TRBJ2-7, with 7 bases matching TRBD1. With 4 bases clipped from V and 3 bases from J, the junction kept 6 bases outside the gene matches. Germline CDR1 is SEHNR and CDR2 is FQNEAQ (reference sequence). The CDR3 runs to 14 residues. This chain's CDR3 is CASSSEGAVYEQYF. As DNA, the CDR3 is TGTGCCAGCAGCTCAGAGGGGGCCGTCTACGAGCAGTACTTC.

In this sample, this clonotype turned up many times. V and J are TRBV5-4 and TRBJ2-3, with 11 positions matching TRBD2. The CDR3 is 15 residues long. CDR1 and CDR2 (germline): SGHNT, YYREEE (reference sequence). Losses at the gene ends were 5 bases for V and 4 bases for J; bases not matched to a gene: 6. The CDR3 nucleotides read TGTGCCAGCAGATTAGCGGGAGGGCTCCCAGATACGCAGTATTTT. It is translated as CASRLAGGLPDTQYF.

There are many counts of this clonotype. The chain employs TRBV20-1 and TRBJ1-3, with a weak D call TRBD1 (5 bases). V lost 3 bases, J lost 8 bases, and 8 bases lay in between. The V gene's germline CDR1 is DFQATT and CDR2 SNEGSKA (reference sequence). This CDR3 contains 11 residues. CDR3 in DNA: TGCAGTGCTAGGGCGGGGGACACCATATATTTT. This sequence encodes CSARAGDTIYF.